This T cell receptor (beta chain) was captured in a study of regulatory and conventional T cells in RAG deficiency. The sorted conventional CD4+ T cells were CD25-low and CD127-high, with genomic DNA sequenced. The length of the CDR3 is 14 residues. V was shortened by 6 bases and J by 1 base, with 12 bases between the two germline ends. Germline CDR1 ENHRY, CDR2 SYGVKD. The repertoire was sequenced with immunoSEQ multiplex PCR; TCRdb's copy has only in-frame clones and lacks some. The sample has around 30,000 clones, about 95% seen once; the top ten hold about 0.17%. The data also belong to a second study, concerning regulatory T cells. That study adds: Amplification used 52 TRBV primers and 13 TRBJ primers.

The rearrangement joins TRBV10-3 to TRBJ1-1; TRBD1 is a possible D gene (6 bases). The sequence derives from a human donor in good health. Source material: CD25- CD4+ T cells sorted from blood. Here the CDR3 reads CAIRPPGQNTEAFF. The CDR3 DNA is TGTGCCATCAGACCACCGGGACAGAACACTGAAGCTTTCTTT.